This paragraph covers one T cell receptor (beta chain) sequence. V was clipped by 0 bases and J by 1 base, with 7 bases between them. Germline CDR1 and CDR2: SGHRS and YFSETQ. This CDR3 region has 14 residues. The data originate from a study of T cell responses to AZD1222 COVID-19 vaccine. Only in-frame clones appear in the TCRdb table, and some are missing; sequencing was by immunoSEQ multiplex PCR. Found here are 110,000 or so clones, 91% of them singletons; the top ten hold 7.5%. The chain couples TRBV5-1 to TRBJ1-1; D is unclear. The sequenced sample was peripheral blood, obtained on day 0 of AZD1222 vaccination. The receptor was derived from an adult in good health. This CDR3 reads CASSLGPANTEAFF. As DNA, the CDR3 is TGCGCCAGCAGCTTGGGCCCGGCGAACACTGAAGCTTTCTTT.